These T cell receptor beta chains were read from a single sample in a study of Ad26.COV2.S vaccination and SARS-CoV-2 variants. Clones were read by immunoSEQ multiplex PCR, and TCRdb kept only the in-frame ones, dropping some. The sample has some 390,000 clones, less than 90% seen once. Here the sequenced sample was peripheral blood, taken in a trial of Ad26.COV2.S vaccine versus placebo. The receptors were sampled from a person aged 18-60 years who received the Ad26.COV2.S COVID-19 vaccine or a placebo. CDR3s include the opening cysteine and the closing phenylalanine or tryptophan. The D gene is left open where the match is weak. Clone size is shown for a subset of rows, as once, few, many or a class of expanded clone.

V	size	D	J	CDR3	DNA
TRBV11-2	NA	NA	TRBJ2-2	CASSLVGELFF	TGTGCCAGCAGCTTAGTAGGGGAGCTGTTTTTT
TRBV9	NA	TRBD2	TRBJ2-3	CASSPRLTSGYTDTQYF	TGTGCCAGCAGCCCCCGGTTAACTAGCGGTTACACAGATACGCAGTATTTT
TRBV5-1	NA	TRBD1	TRBJ2-7	CASSLGTGGEQYF	TGCGCCAGCAGCTTGGGGACAGGGGGCGAGCAGTACTTC
TRBV5-1	NA	NA	TRBJ1-5	CASSLWGDGNQPQHF	TGCGCCAGCAGCTTGTGGGGGGATGGCAATCAGCCCCAGCATTTT
TRBV11-3	NA	NA	TRBJ1-4	CASSLEGHIYNEKLFF	TGTGCCAGCAGCTTAGAGGGTCATATATACAATGAAAAACTGTTTTTT
TRBV12-3/TRBV12-4	NA	NA	TRBJ1-5	CASSLMRDQPQHF	TGTGCCAGCAGTTTGATGCGTGATCAGCCCCAGCATTTT
TRBV6-5	NA	NA	TRBJ2-1	CASRVTGMNEQFF	TGTGCCAGCAGAGTCACAGGTATGAATGAGCAGTTCTTC
TRBV7-9	NA	NA	TRBJ2-3	CASSSRTILPTQYF	TGTGCCAGCAGCTCCAGGACCATTCTCCCTACGCAGTATTTT
TRBV6-5	once	TRBD1	TRBJ1-5	CASSPGQGLPQHF	TGTGCCAGCAGTCCGGGACAGGGGCTGCCCCAGCATTTT
TRBV30	NA	NA	TRBJ1-1	CAWSVFQGMNTEAFF	TGTGCCTGGAGTGTATTCCAGGGAATGAACACTGAAGCTTTCTTT
TRBV5-6	NA	NA	TRBJ1-1	CASSLAGPTEAFF	TGTGCCAGCAGCTTGGCAGGGCCCACTGAAGCTTTCTTT
TRBV3-1/TRBV3-2	NA	NA	TRBJ2-7	CASSRASGKGEGPYEQYF	TGTGCCAGCAGCCGGGCTTCCGGGAAAGGCGAGGGGCCCTACGAGCAGTACTTC
TRBV5-6	NA	TRBD2	TRBJ2-1	CASSSLAGGSSYNEQFF	TGTGCCAGCAGCTCCTTAGCGGGGGGAAGCTCCTACAATGAGCAGTTCTTC
TRBV7-9	NA	NA	TRBJ1-1	CASSLAGNTEAFF	TGTGCCAGCAGCTTAGCGGGGAACACTGAAGCTTTCTTT
TRBV7-2	NA	TRBD2	TRBJ2-2	CASSSQSGGAGELFF	TGTGCCAGCAGCTCCCAAAGCGGGGGAGCCGGGGAGCTGTTTTTT
TRBV5-4	NA	NA	TRBJ2-5	CASSLQGAEETQYF	TGTGCCAGCAGCTTGCAAGGGGCCGAGGAGACCCAGTACTTC
TRBV13	NA	TRBD2	TRBJ2-1	CASSIPLAGGPNEQFF	TGTGCCAGCAGCATCCCCCTAGCGGGGGGGCCGAATGAGCAGTTCTTC
TRBV2	NA	TRBD1	TRBJ2-2	CASSINTGVPGELFF	TGTGCCAGCAGTATCAACACAGGGGTCCCCGGGGAGCTGTTTTTT
TRBV5-8	NA	NA	TRBJ2-5	CASNVQGIETQYF	TGTGCCAGCAACGTACAGGGTATAGAGACCCAGTACTTC
TRBV2	once	NA	TRBJ2-2	CASRSTNTGELFF	TGTGCCAGCAGGTCCACGAACACCGGGGAGCTGTTTTTT
TRBV7-2	NA	NA	TRBJ2-3	CASSSAVLATTDTQYF	TGTGCCAGCAGTTCAGCGGTGTTAGCCACCACAGATACGCAGTATTTT
TRBV16	NA	NA	TRBJ1-1	CASSPLSRAMNTEAFF	TGTGCCAGCAGCCCCTTATCCCGGGCCATGAACACTGAAGCTTTCTTT
TRBV5-1	NA	NA	TRBJ2-1	CASSLGAFPNNEQFF	TGCGCCAGCAGCTTGGGAGCCTTCCCAAACAATGAGCAGTTCTTC
TRBV5-8	NA	NA	TRBJ2-5	CASSLPGRLETQYF	TGTGCCAGCAGCTTACCCGGACGGTTAGAGACCCAGTACTTC
TRBV27	NA	NA	TRBJ2-1	CASSTRTGLKGNEQFF	TGTGCCAGCAGTACACGCACAGGGCTGAAGGGCAATGAGCAGTTCTTC
TRBV3-1/TRBV3-2	NA	NA	TRBJ2-2	CASSQDRATGELFF	TGTGCCAGCAGCCAAGACAGGGCTACCGGGGAGCTGTTTTTT
TRBV5-1	NA	NA	TRBJ2-3	CASSSGPAADTQYF	TGCGCCAGCAGCTCGGGACCTGCTGCAGATACGCAGTATTTT
TRBV30	NA	TRBD1	TRBJ1-6	CAWSASPRTGVSSYNSPLHF	TGTGCCTGGAGTGCTTCCCCAAGGACAGGGGTGAGCTCCTATAATTCACCCCTCCACTTT
TRBV5-1	NA	NA	TRBJ1-1	CASSLVLGGTEAFF	TGCGCCAGCAGCTTGGTCCTAGGGGGTACTGAAGCTTTCTTT
TRBV14	NA	TRBD2	TRBJ2-2	CASSQAIGGTNTGELFF	TGTGCCAGCAGCCAAGCCATCGGGGGGACGAACACCGGGGAGCTGTTTTTT
TRBV4-3	NA	NA	TRBJ1-1	CASSQGPRDTEAFF	TGCGCCAGCAGCCAAGGCCCCAGAGACACTGAAGCTTTCTTT
TRBV7-9	NA	TRBD1	TRBJ1-5	CASSLEGQDNSNQPQHF	TGTGCCAGCAGCTTAGAGGGACAGGACAATAGCAATCAGCCCCAGCATTTT
TRBV27	NA	NA	TRBJ1-2	CASSIPKGNAYGYTF	TGTGCCAGCAGTATCCCCAAGGGAAATGCCTATGGCTACACCTTC
TRBV19	NA	NA	TRBJ1-4	CASSIEEGGPNEKLFF	TGTGCCAGTAGTATAGAGGAGGGGGGACCTAATGAAAAACTGTTTTTT
TRBV27	NA	NA	TRBJ2-5	CASSARQRETQYF	TGTGCCAGCAGTGCTCGACAGAGGGAGACCCAGTACTTC
TRBV2	NA	NA	TRBJ2-6	CASSETGANVLTF	TGTGCCAGCAGTGAGACTGGGGCCAACGTCCTGACTTTC
TRBV2	NA	NA	TRBJ2-4	CASAAVGGGNIQYF	TGTGCCAGCGCCGCCGTCGGAGGGGGAAACATTCAGTACTTC
TRBV19	once	NA	TRBJ2-1	CASSIGLHYNEQFF	TGTGCCAGTAGTATAGGACTCCACTACAATGAGCAGTTCTTC
TRBV6-2/TRBV6-3	NA	NA	TRBJ2-7	CASSSPYEQYF	TGTGCCAGCAGTTCCCCCTACGAGCAGTACTTC
TRBV5-4	many	TRBD1	TRBJ1-1	CASSRTGGTEAFF	TGTGCCAGCAGTCGGACAGGGGGCACTGAAGCTTTCTTT
TRBV5-6	NA	TRBD2	TRBJ2-3	CASSFLAGGGDTQYF	TGTGCCAGCAGCTTCCTAGCGGGGGGTGGAGATACGCAGTATTTT
TRBV6-5	NA	NA	TRBJ1-5	CASSSVGVYQPQHF	TGTGCCAGCAGTTCCGTCGGGGTATATCAGCCCCAGCATTTT
TRBV7-2	NA	TRBD1	TRBJ2-1	CASSFGTEWEQFF	TGTGCCAGCAGCTTCGGGACAGAATGGGAGCAGTTCTTC
TRBV19	NA	NA	TRBJ1-1	CASKQDSMNTEAFF	TGTGCCAGCAAGCAGGACAGCATGAACACTGAAGCTTTCTTT
TRBV3-1/TRBV3-2	few	NA	TRBJ1-6	CASSQELWGESPLHF	TGTGCCAGCAGCCAAGAACTGTGGGGCGAGTCACCCCTCCACTTT
TRBV12-3/TRBV12-4	NA	NA	TRBJ2-7	CASSSSREQYF	TGTGCCAGCAGTTCAAGCCGGGAGCAGTACTTC